A selection of T cell receptor beta chains follows, all from one sample in a study of OX40 agonist ivuxolimab in advanced cancers. Assay: immunoSEQ multiplex PCR; the TCRdb copy retains only in-frame clones and omits some. The sample has some 74,000 clones, roughly four fifths seen once. Sample: CD4+ or CD8+ T cells sorted from blood, taken in a trial of the OX40 agonist ivuxolimab. The source is an adult with an advanced solid tumor such as melanoma, head and neck, liver or kidney cancer. Each CDR3 is given with its conserved first and last residue. D genes are given only for firm matches. Clone sizes are given selectively: once, few, many, or a class where the clone is expanded.

D gene	J gene	clone size	V gene	CDR3 protein	CDR3 DNA
-	TRBJ2-7	-	TRBV13	CASSLVSGEQYF	TGTGCCAGCAGCTTAGTGTCTGGCGAGCAGTACTTC
-	TRBJ1-3	-	TRBV2	CASNLYTGNTIYF	TGTGCCAGCAATCTATACACGGGAAACACCATATATTTT
-	TRBJ2-1	-	TRBV7-6	CASSLWGSYNEQFF	TGTGCCAGCAGCTTATGGGGCTCCTACAATGAGCAGTTCTTC
TRBD2	TRBJ2-2	-	TRBV19	CASILGGGNTGELFF	TGTGCCAGTATCCTAGGCGGGGGGAACACCGGGGAGCTGTTTTTT
-	TRBJ2-1	-	TRBV4-1	CASSRGDASYNEQFF	TGCGCCAGCAGCCGAGGGGACGCCTCTTACAATGAGCAGTTCTTC
-	TRBJ1-5	-	TRBV27	CASSFRGGSASNQPQHF	TGTGCCAGCAGTTTCAGGGGAGGAAGTGCGAGCAATCAGCCCCAGCATTTT
TRBD2	TRBJ2-7	-	TRBV10-3	CATTSQGPGLASEQYF	TGTGCCACGACGTCCCAGGGACCGGGACTAGCGAGTGAGCAGTACTTC
-	TRBJ1-2	-	TRBV5-6	CASSGSLRGTGGYTF	TGTGCCAGCAGCGGCTCGTTACGGGGTACGGGCGGCTACACCTTC
-	TRBJ2-5	-	TRBV12-2	CASRLARPAQETQYF	TGTGCAAGTCGCTTAGCCCGACCCGCCCAAGAGACCCAGTACTTC
-	TRBJ1-5	-	TRBV27	CASSLYDGYNQPQHF	TGTGCCAGCAGTTTATACGACGGATACAATCAGCCCCAGCATTTT
-	TRBJ1-1	-	TRBV7-2	CASSLTEGNTEAFF	TGTGCCAGCAGCCTAACGGAGGGGAACACTGAAGCTTTCTTT
TRBD1	TRBJ2-5	-	TRBV5-6	CASSSLGGPLLRETQYF	TGTGCCAGCAGCTCCTTAGGGGGCCCTCTATTACGAGAGACCCAGTACTTC
TRBD1	TRBJ2-1	-	TRBV7-2	CASSLVGTGSIYNEQFF	TGTGCCAGCAGCTTAGTTGGGACAGGGAGTATCTACAATGAGCAGTTCTTC
-	TRBJ2-7	-	TRBV10-3	CAPDKGGAPEDYEQYF	TGTGCCCCAGATAAAGGGGGGGCTCCTGAAGACTACGAGCAGTACTTC
-	TRBJ2-1	-	TRBV2	CASSLGYGGNEQFF	TGTGCCAGCAGTTTGGGCTACGGTGGGAATGAGCAGTTCTTC
-	TRBJ1-2	-	TRBV23-1	CASSNCELNYGYTF	TGCGCCAGCAGTAACTGTGAATTAAACTATGGCTACACCTTC
TRBD1	TRBJ2-5	-	TRBV28	CASSQGQGLRETQYF	TGTGCCAGCAGTCAGGGACAGGGTCTGAGAGAGACCCAGTACTTC
-	TRBJ1-5	-	TRBV6-1	CASSAGYGNQPQHF	TGTGCCAGCAGCGCGGGGTATGGCAATCAGCCCCAGCATTTT
TRBD1	TRBJ2-7	once	TRBV2	CASRVPGQGLHEQYF	TGTGCCAGCAGGGTACCGGGACAGGGCCTCCACGAGCAGTACTTC
TRBD2	TRBJ2-1	-	TRBV6-5	CASSYGLAGNNEQFF	TGTGCCAGCAGTTACGGGCTAGCGGGGAATAATGAGCAGTTCTTC
-	TRBJ1-6	once	TRBV6-5	CASSYSSRGISPLHF	TGTGCCAGCAGTTACTCGAGTAGGGGTATCTCACCCCTCCACTTT
-	TRBJ1-1	medium-sized	TRBV4-1	CASSQGHLNTEAFF	TGCGCCAGCAGCCAAGGACACCTGAACACTGAAGCTTTCTTT
TRBD2	TRBJ2-7	-	TRBV6-5	CASTALGRGTYEQYF	TGTGCCAGCACCGCACTGGGGAGGGGAACCTACGAGCAGTACTTC
TRBD2	TRBJ2-2	-	TRBV7-2	CASSLGSGWNTGELFF	TGTGCCAGCAGCTTAGGTAGCGGGTGGAACACCGGGGAGCTGTTTTTT
-	TRBJ2-3	-	TRBV5-8	CASSFRGPGDTQYF	TGTGCCAGCAGCTTTCGGGGGCCCGGAGATACGCAGTATTTT
TRBD1	TRBJ2-7	-	TRBV6-1	CATFGDRGYEQYF	TGTGCCACCTTCGGGGACAGGGGGTACGAGCAGTACTTC
TRBD1	TRBJ1-1	few	TRBV5-1	CASSFGQGGEAFF	TGCGCCAGCAGCTTCGGACAGGGTGGTGAAGCTTTCTTT
-	TRBJ2-4	-	TRBV10-3	CATEGEAKNIQYF	TGTGCCACCGAGGGGGAGGCCAAAAACATTCAGTACTTC
-	TRBJ2-2	-	TRBV28	CASSSTGRDTGELFF	TGTGCCAGCAGTTCGACAGGGAGGGACACCGGGGAGCTGTTTTTT
-	TRBJ1-4	-	TRBV4-3	CASSQQEGTNEKLFF	TGCGCCAGCAGCCAACAAGAGGGAACTAATGAAAAACTGTTTTTT
-	TRBJ2-1	-	TRBV15	CATSRDRGLAGDEQFF	TGTGCCACCAGCAGAGATCGGGGACTGGCCGGTGATGAGCAGTTCTTC
-	TRBJ2-3	-	TRBV2	CASSATRDTDTQYF	TGTGCCAGCAGTGCGACAAGAGACACAGATACGCAGTATTTT
-	TRBJ2-2	-	TRBV5-1	CASSFFSDTGELFF	TGCGCCAGCAGCTTTTTTAGCGACACCGGGGAGCTGTTTTTT
-	TRBJ2-5	-	TRBV5-1	CASSLLGGSSETQYF	TGCGCCAGCAGCTTATTGGGCGGGTCCTCAGAGACCCAGTACTTC
-	TRBJ1-1	-	TRBV19	CASSIDHDSLNTEAFF	TGTGCCAGTAGTATAGATCACGACTCATTGAACACTGAAGCTTTCTTT
-	TRBJ1-4	-	TRBV10-3	CAISESTGQSNEKLFF	TGTGCCATCAGTGAGTCGACAGGACAGTCTAATGAAAAACTGTTTTTT
TRBD1	TRBJ1-4	-	TRBV6-5	CASSRTGGANEKLFF	TGTGCCAGCAGTCGAACAGGGGGAGCTAATGAAAAACTGTTTTTT
-	TRBJ2-7	few	TRBV4-1	CASSPRSSSYEQYF	TGCGCCAGCAGCCCAAGATCTTCAAGCTACGAGCAGTACTTC
-	TRBJ2-5	-	TRBV18	CASSPPQGAGETQYF	TGTGCCAGCTCACCACCACAAGGGGCCGGGGAGACCCAGTACTTC
-	TRBJ2-2	-	TRBV2	CASRFDRNTGELFF	TGTGCCAGCAGATTTGACAGAAACACCGGGGAGCTGTTTTTT
-	TRBJ1-1	-	TRBV28	CASSLAGWFNRAQMNTEAFF	TGTGCCAGCAGTTTGGCGGGTTGGTTTAACAGGGCCCAAATGAACACTGAAGCTTTCTTT
-	TRBJ1-1	-	TRBV29-1	CSVLRGGVSPEAFF	TGCAGCGTTCTTCGGGGAGGGGTTTCCCCTGAAGCTTTCTTT
TRBD2	TRBJ2-1	-	TRBV7-6	CASSQQLASVEQFF	TGTGCCAGCAGCCAACAACTAGCGTCAGTTGAGCAGTTCTTC
-	TRBJ2-7	-	TRBV7-8	CASSLEGGTNAQYF	TGTGCCAGCAGCTTAGAGGGGGGGACCAACGCACAGTACTTC
-	TRBJ2-5	once	TRBV5-8	CASSLLETQYF	TGTGCCAGCAGCTTGTTGGAGACCCAGTACTTC
-	TRBJ2-3	-	TRBV6-1	CASSVTGPYTDTQYF	TGTGCCAGCAGTGTTACAGGGCCGTACACAGATACGCAGTATTTT
-	TRBJ1-2	-	TRBV13	CASSLVASFGGGYTF	TGTGCCAGCAGCCTAGTAGCCTCCTTCGGGGGTGGCTACACCTTC
-	TRBJ2-5	-	TRBV6-6	CASGTRDLETQYF	TGTGCCAGCGGTACCCGGGACTTAGAGACCCAGTACTTC
-	TRBJ2-2	-	TRBV5-4	CASSSLHRAGTGELFF	TGTGCCAGCAGTTCATTGCACAGGGCAGGGACCGGGGAGCTGTTTTTT
TRBD1	TRBJ2-7	-	TRBV11-2	CASSMKTGAGSEQYF	TGTGCCAGCAGCATGAAGACAGGGGCCGGGAGCGAGCAGTACTTC
-	TRBJ1-2	-	TRBV4-2	CASSQDLFFRDYGYTF	TGTGCCAGCAGCCAAGATCTTTTTTTTCGGGACTATGGCTACACCTTC